The subject of this entry is one T cell receptor (beta chain). The entry originates in a study of blood T cell repertoires in COVID-19. The repertoire was sequenced with immunoSEQ multiplex PCR; TCRdb's copy has only in-frame clones and lacks some. Of approximately 400,000 clones in the sample, more than 75% are singletons; the top ten hold 0.9% to 1.5%. J was trimmed by 1 base and V by 1 base; bases with no gene match: 7. This CDR3 contains 17 residues. CDR1 and CDR2 (germline): SGDLS, YYNGEE. Specimen: PBMCs or T cells enriched from blood (not recorded which). The receptor's source is a woman in her late teens or twenties who had recovered from COVID-19. The V gene is TRBV9, the J gene TRBJ2-1; 8 nucleotides match TRBD2. CDR3 sequence (DNA): TGTGCCAGCAGCGTACTGAGCGGGGGTTCTTCCTACAATGAGCAGTTCTTC. Its protein product is CASSVLSGGSSYNEQFF.